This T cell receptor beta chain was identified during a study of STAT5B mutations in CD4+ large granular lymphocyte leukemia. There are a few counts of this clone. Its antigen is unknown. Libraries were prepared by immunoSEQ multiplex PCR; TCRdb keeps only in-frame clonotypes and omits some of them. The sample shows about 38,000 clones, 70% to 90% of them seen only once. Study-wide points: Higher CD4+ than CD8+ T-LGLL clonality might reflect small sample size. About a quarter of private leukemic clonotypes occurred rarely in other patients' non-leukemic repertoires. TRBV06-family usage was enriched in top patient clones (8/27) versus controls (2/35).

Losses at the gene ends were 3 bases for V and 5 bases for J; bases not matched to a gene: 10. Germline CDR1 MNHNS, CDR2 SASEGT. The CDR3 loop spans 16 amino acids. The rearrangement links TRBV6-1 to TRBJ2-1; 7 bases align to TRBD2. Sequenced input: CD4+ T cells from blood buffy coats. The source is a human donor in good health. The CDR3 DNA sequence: TGTGCCAGCAGTGATCGTTTGCGGGGGTTACACAATGAGCAGTTCTTC. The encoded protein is CASSDRLRGLHNEQFF.